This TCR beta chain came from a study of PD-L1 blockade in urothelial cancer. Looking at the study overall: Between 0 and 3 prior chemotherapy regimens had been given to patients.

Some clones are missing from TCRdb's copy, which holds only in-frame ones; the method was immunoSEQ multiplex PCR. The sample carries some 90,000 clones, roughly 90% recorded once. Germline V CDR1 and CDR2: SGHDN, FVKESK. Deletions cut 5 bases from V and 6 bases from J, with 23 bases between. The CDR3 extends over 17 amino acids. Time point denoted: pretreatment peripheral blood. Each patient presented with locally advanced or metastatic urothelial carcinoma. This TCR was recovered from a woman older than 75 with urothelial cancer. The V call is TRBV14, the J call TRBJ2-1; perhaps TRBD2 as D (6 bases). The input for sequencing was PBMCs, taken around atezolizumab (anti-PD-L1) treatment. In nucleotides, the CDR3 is TGTGCCAGCAGCTCGGCCCCCGGTCGGCGGGGAATCAATGAGCAGTTCTTC. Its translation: CASSSAPGRRGINEQFF.